This paragraph reports one T cell receptor beta chain. This clone has only a few counts. It lacks a known antigen. No base quality information exists; no much larger clone differs at one position. The data stem from a study of cytomegalovirus exposure and HLA in healthy donors (dated 2017 in TCRdb). Turning to the overall study: An earlier analysis of several hundred of the donors reported approximately 270 Gb of sequence data and 117 million unique TCR beta sequences from about 179 million T cells. Of the approximately 370 genotyped donors, approximately 81% were placed in the genetic ancestry cluster associated with self-reported Caucasian donors. Both class I and class II loci were covered by HLA typing, at four-digit resolution. In a later genetic analysis, genome-wide SNP genotypes for 398 of the 666 donors were used, and that subset was treated as a discovery cohort. The study aimed to test whether signatures of past pathogen exposure could be identified by cataloging public T cell receptors. The T cell repertoires of under 750 subjects were profiled by immunosequencing and related to cytomegalovirus serostatus. Across under 500 genotyped donors of the cohort, an average of 235,054 unique TCR beta nucleotide sequences per donor were sequenced, and 15% to 20% of those sequences were non-productive. Roughly 300 gigabases of sequencing data and tens of millions of unique TCR sequences were included in an early release covering about 700 HLA-typed donors. Roughly five DR-DQ haplotypes were handled as single units for association and clustering because linkage in the cohort was strong. Every repertoire in the discovery cohort had been generated on one and the same sequencing platform. The study combined high-throughput TCR immunosequencing, statistical association of individual TCRs with disease status, and machine learning to predict cytomegalovirus infection status. In addition to the first cohort of several hundred subjects, a separate validation cohort of 120 different subjects was used. In a later analysis, previously published TCR beta repertoires from 550 to 750 donors were re-analyzed and high-resolution HLA genotyping was added so that TCR occurrence patterns could be studied. Donor age, sex, ethnicity and CMV serostatus were compiled alongside the repertoire data. An earlier analysis of 587 of the donors used high-throughput TCR beta sequencing to judge whether each TCR beta V gene segment behaved as functional or pseudogenic. Rather than drawing on any new phenotypic data, the later analysis identified candidate immune exposures from TCR beta sequences and the way those sequences occurred across donors. The number of typed donors differed by locus: about 620-640 for A, B, C, DRB1 and DQB1; about 520 for DQA1; approximately 600 for DPA1; and roughly 470 for DPB1. Here is what the overall study found, with its caveats: Cytomegalovirus status was reported to be diagnosed by the classifier with high specificity and sensitivity in both the original and validation cohorts. HLA typing was unavailable for some donors at each locus, so association tests used only the typed subset. A further reported finding was that TCR beta sequences accurately predicted the HLA-A and HLA-B alleles for most subjects in the first cohort. In a later analysis, the rate of TCR association differed among HLA loci, with DRB1 alleles having the most associated TCRs and HLA-C alleles having the fewest. In the study, about 150 TCR beta chains were listed as associated with cytomegalovirus. Strong co-occurrence of HLA alleles, especially DR and DQ, made assigning TCR associations to individual alleles difficult. A later genetic analysis associated a missense DCLRE1C variant with V-gene and J-gene trimming of TCR beta chains, and an independent cohort replicated the association. A few of the identified cytomegalovirus-associated TCR beta chains were confirmed in vitro to be specific for cytomegalovirus antigens. Correlated functional status among segregating V segments might reflect linkage disequilibrium, but an unknown experimental factor could not be ruled out. Compared with equally common non-associated chains, HLA-associated TCR beta chains in a later analysis were more clonally expanded and had lower generation probabilities. A group of highly shared sequence variants was considered likely to be a technical artifact of the sequencing pipeline. While some public TCRs were present in many individuals, most TCR sequences turned up only very rarely across donors. An earlier analysis of approximately 500 of the donors showed that most TCR beta V segments appeared in productive rearrangements either about 87% or about 30% of the time, which broadly matched IMGT annotations. A later analysis found that most CMV-associated TCR beta chains appeared HLA-restricted, with HLA associations seemingly driven largely by CMV exposure. Roughly uniform sequencing depth across donors was assumed in presence/absence analyses, although this assumption may not hold. According to a later analysis, parvovirus B19, influenza, CMV and Epstein-Barr virus appeared linked to several top co-occurrence clusters. At a false discovery rate of 0.05, a later analysis linked about 16,000 TCR beta sequences to specific HLA alleles. According to a later genetic analysis, donors in an Asian-associated ancestry cluster had fewer N-insertions in productive TCRs than the approximately 650-donor mean. Because the 87-base-pair reads could not distinguish some IMGT-functional V segments, including TRBV6-2 and TRBV6-3, those segments were excluded. The authors suggested that the approach could potentially be extended to other disease states and immunological phenotypes. The earlier analysis of almost 600 of the donors excluded approximately 17 rarely observed V segments, including chromosome 9 orphons, because counts were too low. For the cohort, immune exposure information was limited to CMV serostatus. The cohort was sequenced for TCR beta chains only, and without alpha or paired-chain data the features that could be detected were limited.

Libraries were made using the immunoSEQ multiplex PCR assay. For the multiplex PCR, a mixture combining 60 forward primers for TCR Vbeta segments and 13 reverse primers for TCR Jbeta segments was used. A multiplex PCR assay on genomic DNA amplified the CDR3 region of rearranged TCR beta genes. Amplified TCR beta libraries were sequenced as 87-base-pair reads on the Illumina HiSeq System. Regarding the original processing steps: Across the 700 or so repertoires, a later analysis counted approximately 83 million unique TCR beta chains, some 11 million of which were shared by at least two donors. Raw reads were error-corrected and collapsed into unique sequences by a nearest-neighbor algorithm in which closely related sequences were merged to remove PCR and sequencing errors. V, D and J gene segments were assigned by aligning CDR3 sequences to IMGT reference sequences. For a sequence to be retained, a match of at least six nucleotides was required to both a V gene segment and a J gene segment. Rearrangements were classified as productive when the CDR3 lacked stop codons and remained in frame with V and J, and all other rearrangements were classified as non-productive. CDR3 was defined according to IMGT convention as the region running from the second conserved V-encoded cysteine to the conserved J-encoded phenylalanine. The earlier analysis of approximately 590 of the donors excluded any sequence lacking an unambiguous match to a single V gene segment. An earlier analysis of several hundred of the donors called V segments functional above 56.7% productive rearrangements and segregating when the between-donor standard deviation exceeded 5%. A statistical classification framework was developed to diagnose cytomegalovirus status using the catalog of TCR beta chain sequences. V and J gene assignment, in a later analysis, came from comparing TCR nucleotide sequences with IMGT/GENE-DB human TR gene sequences. A later analysis assigned CDR3 sequences and most-parsimonious VDJ recombination scenarios with the TCRdist pipeline. In a later analysis, each TCR beta chain was defined by its CDR3 amino acid sequence together with its V-gene family, and reads without a unique V-gene family were excluded. A later analysis removed 600 or so highly shared, low-generation-probability nucleotide sequences to deal with suspected cross-contamination and a sequencing artifact. For each public chain, a later analysis derived a clonal expansion index from normalized ranks of inferred template counts within each repertoire. In a later analysis, generation probabilities were computed with a VDJ recombination model fitted to out-of-frame rearrangements, and the resulting probabilities were checked against IGoR. Hypergeometric tests were used in a later analysis to score TCR-TCR, TCR-HLA and TCR-CMV co-occurrence, with a repertoire-size bias correction applied to the TCR pairs. A later analysis estimated false discovery rates by permuting HLA or CMV assignments 20 times. In a later analysis, co-occurring TCRs were grouped using DBSCAN, and TCRdist sequence similarity was added for clustering within HLA-allele-positive subsets. For co-occurrence clustering, repertoires with fewer than 30,000 or more than 120,000 public chains were excluded, along with roughly five repertoires with anomalous nucleotide sharing. The immuneACCESS repertoire file appears here via TCRdb, limited to in-frame rearrangements. These files lack a portion of the clones; in checked studies, under half of the deficit traces to unresolved V genes, and the cause of the others is not known. V, J and clone size are those of that table, while D and trimming were read from the DNA. For this sample the table gives 150,000 or so clones, of which around 79% were detected only once. The top ten clones comprise approximately 3.8% of the sample.

The cohort consisted of 666 healthy bone marrow donors. All cohort members were sampled while nominally healthy, although unrecorded immune exposures were likely present. The donor was CMV seronegative and belonged to the group of over 350 seronegative cohort members. Every donor gave a peripheral blood sample, and the peripheral blood mononuclear cells from that sample were used for TCR beta sequencing. Genomic DNA extraction from the blood cell samples was performed with the Qiagen DNeasy Blood Extraction Kit. CDR1 is given as MGHRA and CDR2 as YSYEKL, both from the germline V gene. The V end gives up 5 bases and the J end 5 bases, leaving 9 bases in the junction not matched to a gene. The CDR3 runs 15 amino acids, cysteine and phenylalanine included. Only CDR3 DNA is held: 45 bases, read in frame from base 1.

The sequence derives from a male donor in good health and CMV-seronegative. Sequencing used PBMCs. The rearrangement combines TRBV4-1 with TRBJ1-5, with 7 bases in between that match TRBD1. The DNA sequence follows: TGCGCCAGCAGCTACCGGGACAGCCTTTATCAGCCCCAGCATTTT. Its coded protein is CASSYRDSLYQPQHF.